Below, 18 T cell receptor beta chains from the same sample are listed, as sequenced in a study of blood T cell repertoires in COVID-19. Sequencing was performed with immunoSEQ multiplex PCR; in TCRdb, only in-frame clones are kept and a portion is missing. There are fewer than 150,000 clones in the sample; approximately 80% occur only once, and approximately 9.5% lies in the top ten. The sequenced sample was peripheral blood. These receptors were obtained from a woman of 80 years or more in a cohort sampled during active or convalescent COVID-19.

The chain combines TRBV7-6 with TRBJ2-2, with D tentatively TRBD1 (6 bases). Trimming took 2 bases from V and 9 from J, leaving 16 bases between them. This CDR3 is built from 15 residues. The V gene's germline CDR1 is SGHVS and CDR2 FNYEAQ. CDR3 sequence: CASSLTQGVVRELFF. In nucleotides, the CDR3 is TGTGCCAGCAGCTTAACACAGGGTGTCGTCCGGGAGCTGTTTTTT.

A few counts support this clone. The V and J genes are TRBV23-1 and TRBJ2-7; 11 bases fit TRBD2. TRBV23-1 is reported as an ORF; its role is uncertain. The junction had 4 bases not matched to a gene; V was cut back by 0 bases and J by 0 bases. CDR3 length: 17 amino acids. The CDR3 sequence is CASSQSSLAGGSYEQYV. DNA of the CDR3: TGCGCCAGCAGTCAATCCTCCCTAGCGGGGGGCTCCTACGAGCAGTACGTC.

The V gene is TRBV11-2, the J gene TRBJ1-5; 7 nucleotides line up with TRBD1. The CDR3 loop spans 15 amino acids. CDR1 SGHAT and CDR2 FQNNGV come from the germline V gene. V shed 6 bases and J 2 bases; nucleotides not matched to a gene: 7. The CDR3 protein is CASSPGGTRNQPQHF. CDR3 nucleotide sequence: TGTGCCAGCAGTCCAGGGGGGACCCGCAATCAGCCCCAGCATTTT. Complete variable domain (other parts from reference TRBV11-2 and TRBJ1-5): EAGVAQSPRYKIIEKRQSVAFWCNPISGHATLYWYQQILGQGPKLLIQFQNNGVVDDSQLPKDRFSAERLKGVDSTLKIQPAKLEDSAVYLCASSPGGTRNQPQHFGDGTRLSIL.

The genes are TRBV7-9 and TRBJ1-4; 8 bases map to TRBD1. The CDR3 runs 16 residues. In germline, CDR1 is SEHNR, CDR2 FQNEAQ (reference sequence). With V trimmed by 6 bases and J by 7 bases, 13 bases remained unmatched. The CDR3, as DNA: TGTGCCAGCAGACCAGCGGCAAGAGACAGGGGTGAAAAACTGTTTTTT. This translates into CASRPAARDRGEKLFF.

The gene calls are TRBV12-3 or TRBV12-4 and TRBJ1-1; D call uncertain. The CDR3 contains 13 residues. Trimming pared 4 bases from V and 1 base from J, leaving 7 bases between. The CDR3 nucleotides are TGTGCCAGCAGTTCGTCAGGGAACACTGAAGCTTTCTTT. This gives the protein CASSSSGNTEAFF.

V gene TRBV7-3 combines with J gene TRBJ2-3; D is uncertain. Trimming removed 5 bases from V and 1 base from J, with 13 bases in between. The CDR3 sequence is 15 residues long. Germline CDR1 is SGHTA and CDR2 is FQGTGA. The CDR3 loop reads CASSQEAGRTDTQYF. CDR3 nucleotides: TGTGCCAGCAGCCAAGAAGCAGGTCGCACAGATACGCAGTATTTT.

The chain employs TRBV2 and TRBJ1-2; D unresolved. V lost 7 bases and J 1 base, leaving 10 bases between the germline ends. The CDR3 is 13 residues long. In germline, CDR1 is SNHLY, CDR2 FYNNEI. Here the CDR3 DNA reads TGTGCCAGCACGGTACGGGTTAACTATGGCTACACCTTC. Protein: CASTVRVNYGYTF.

This sequence joins TRBV11-1 and TRBJ2-1; 8 bases line up with TRBD2. This CDR3 is 16 amino acids long. Germline loops: CDR1 SGHAT, CDR2 FQDESV (reference sequence). V gave up 5 bases and J gave up 1 base; unmatched junction bases: 7. CDR3 amino acids: CASSTGGLGSYNEQFF. CDR3 coding DNA: TGTGCCAGCAGCACGGGGGGACTAGGGTCCTACAATGAGCAGTTCTTC.

This clone was recorded once. This rearrangement joins TRBV5-1 to TRBJ1-1; 8 bases line up with TRBD1. Germline CDR1 is SGHRS and CDR2 is YFSETQ. Trimming cost V 2 bases and J 7 bases; bases outside gene matches: 4. The CDR3 is made up of 13 amino acids. The CDR3 DNA is TGCGCCAGCAGCTTAGGACAGGGCGGTGAAGCTTTCTTT. Encoded protein: CASSLGQGGEAFF.

This clone was seen more than once but under ten times. This sample includes further DNA sequences coding for the same CDR3. This chain uses TRBV19 with TRBJ2-7; 8 positions agree with TRBD1. This CDR3 is 13 amino acids long. V dropped 4 bases and J dropped 7; count of bases not matched to a gene: 6. Germline V lookup: CDR1 LNHDA, CDR2 SQIVND (reference sequence). CDR3 coding DNA: TGTGCCAGTAGTACGGACAGGGTGTCGGAGCAGTACTTC. It translates to CASSTDRVSEQYF.

The chain combines TRBV21-1 with TRBJ2-5; no check of the table's D call, TRBD1, against the DNA was made. TRBV21-1 is listed as a pseudogene. The CDR3 contains 15 residues. The CDR3 sequence is CASSKGDRGEETQYF. The CDR3 DNA follows: TGTGCCAGCAGCAAGGGGGACAGGGGGGAAGAGACCCAGTACTTC.

This rearrangement joins TRBV20-1 to TRBJ1-4; D remains ambiguous. V was pared by 3 bases and J by 0 bases, with 11 bases between. Per germline, CDR1 DFQATT and CDR2 SNEGSKA (reference sequence). This CDR3 spans 15 amino acids. CDR3 in amino acids: CSASKLGATNEKLFF. CDR3 DNA: TGCAGTGCTAGTAAGCTAGGAGCAACTAATGAAAAACTGTTTTTT.

The table lists this clone with a count of one. This chain links TRBV7-8 with TRBJ1-2; no clear D gene. Germline CDR1 SGHVS, CDR2 FQNEAQ. CDR3 size: 14 residues. V lost 5 bases to trimming and J lost 2 bases, with 12 bases between them. CDR3 in amino acids: CASSPPGLNYGYTF. The CDR3 nucleotides read TGTGCCAGCAGCCCACCAGGCTTGAACTATGGCTACACCTTC.

This clone has a handful of counts. This chain links TRBV18 with TRBJ1-1; D is unclear. The germline V gene encodes CDR1 KGHSH and CDR2 LQKENI. Trimming took 1 base from V and 1 from J, leaving 4 bases between them. This CDR3 has 13 residues. CDR3 nucleotide sequence: TGTGCCAGCTCACCACTAGCGAACACTGAAGCTTTCTTT. Its protein product is CASSPLANTEAFF.

Worth noting for this clone: Other DNA sequences in the sample encode the same CDR3. The V and J genes are TRBV12-5 and TRBJ2-3; 10 bases map to TRBD2. There are 15 residues in the CDR3. Germline V gene data show CDR1 as LGHNT and CDR2 as FRNRAP. Trimming took 5 bases from V and 1 from J; bases not matched to a gene: 3. In DNA form, the CDR3 reads TGTGCTAGTGGTCTAGGGACTAGCGGCACAGATACGCAGTATTTT. Translating it yields CASGLGTSGTDTQYF.

This rearrangement joins TRBV10-3 to TRBJ2-3; no clear D gene. The V end was cut by 3 bases, the J end by 0 bases, with 10 bases between. The CDR3 sequence is 15 residues long. CDR1 is ENHRY and CDR2 is SYGVKD in the germline V gene. The CDR3 loop reads CAISDYTKSTDTQYF. The CDR3 DNA sequence: TGTGCCATCAGTGATTACACAAAAAGCACAGATACGCAGTATTTT.

The genes are TRBV11-2 and TRBJ2-3, with TRBD2 as a possible D gene (6 bases). The germline V and J ends were trimmed by 5 bases and 2 bases, with 17 bases remaining between them. Germline V CDR1 and CDR2: SGHAT, FQNNGV. The CDR3 totals 16 residues. CDR3 protein: CASSRFPSVDTDTQYF. The CDR3 region has the DNA TGTGCCAGCAGCCGATTCCCTAGCGTAGACACAGATACGCAGTATTTT. Full variable domain (remainder filled in from reference TRBV11-2 and TRBJ2-3): EAGVAQSPRYKIIEKRQSVAFWCNPISGHATLYWYQQILGQGPKLLIQFQNNGVVDDSQLPKDRFSAERLKGVDSTLKIQPAKLEDSAVYLCASSRFPSVDTDTQYFGPGTRLTVL.

This clone was found once. The chain has TRBV5-5 and TRBJ2-7; D gene unclear. Germline V gene sequence: CDR1 SGHKS, CDR2 YYEKEE (reference sequence). With 0 bases removed from V and 3 bases from J, the gap between germline ends came to 13 bases. The CDR3 runs 15 residues. CDR3 sequence reads: CASSLDSPFLYEQYV. The CDR3 nucleotides are TGTGCCAGCAGCTTGGACAGTCCGTTCCTCTACGAGCAGTACGTC.